One sample yielded the 9 T cell receptor beta chains listed below, sequenced in a study of shared clonotypes between healthy human individuals. The repertoire was sequenced with immunoSEQ multiplex PCR; TCRdb's copy has only in-frame clones and lacks some. The sample lists approximately 740,000 clones; roughly 70% were seen once. Sequencing was done on a sample of memory CD4+ T cells sorted from blood. Subset meaning: CD45RA-negative fraction. These receptors all stem from a woman in her twenties or thirties in good health.

The chain employs TRBV5-1 and TRBJ1-4; 8 bases line up with TRBD1. Losses at the gene ends were 4 bases for V and 5 bases for J; bases not matched to a gene: 4. Germline V gene sequence: CDR1 SGHRS, CDR2 YFSETQ. There are 14 residues in the CDR3. CDR3 residues: CASSRDRSNEKLFF. CDR3 DNA: TGCGCCAGCAGCCGGGACAGGAGCAATGAAAAACTGTTTTTT.

At least ten counts were recorded for this clone. The chain combines TRBV5-4 with TRBJ1-2; D remains unclear. The CDR3 sequence is 15 residues long. Germline V gives CDR1 SGHNT, CDR2 YYREEE (reference sequence). V lost 1 base to trimming and J lost 2 bases, with 12 bases between them. The CDR3 here is CASSLYSVRNYGYTF. CDR3 DNA: TGTGCCAGCAGCTTGTATAGCGTCAGAAACTATGGCTACACCTTC.

This clone showed up many times. The rearrangement uses TRBV29-1 and TRBJ1-1; D is unresolved. Germline V gives CDR1 SQVTM, CDR2 ANQGSEA. This CDR3 spans 15 amino acids. Between the trimmed V and J ends, which lost 6 bases and 0 bases, there was a span of 17 bases. The CDR3 nucleotides are TGCAGCGTGACTACTACCAGGATGATGAACACTGAAGCTTTCTTT. Encoded protein: CSVTTTRMMNTEAFF.

The genes are TRBV21-1 and TRBJ1-4; the table's TRBD1 call for D was not verified on the DNA. TRBV21-1 is recorded as a pseudogene. The CDR3 has 18 residues. CDR3 in amino acids: CASSKGFDRGLTNEKLFF. In DNA form, the CDR3 reads TGTGCCAGCAGCAAAGGATTTGACAGGGGGTTGACTAATGAAAAACTGTTTTTT.

This clone was seen only once. Other DNA sequences in the sample encode the same CDR3. This chain links TRBV2 with TRBJ1-4, with 8 bases lining up with TRBD1. The CDR3 contains 14 residues. V shed 7 bases, J shed 4 bases, and the junction held 5 bases outside the gene matches. The germline CDR1 and CDR2 sequences are SNHLY and FYNNEI. The CDR3 DNA follows: TGTGCCAGCATTAGGGACAGGAATAATGAAAAACTGTTTTTT. Its translation is CASIRDRNNEKLFF.

In the case of this clone: Other DNA sequences in this specimen translate into the identical CDR3. This chain links TRBV5-1 with TRBJ2-1, with D unclear. Trimming cost V 0 bases and J 1 base, with 8 bases left between them. The CDR3 is made up of 15 amino acids. Per germline, CDR1 SGHRS and CDR2 YFSETQ. The CDR3 loop reads CASSLDSTSYNEQFF. The CDR3 nucleotides read TGCGCCAGCAGCTTGGATTCCACTTCCTACAATGAGCAGTTCTTC.

This clone was recorded only once. The chain joins TRBV4-1 to TRBJ2-2; D is tentatively TRBD1 or TRBD2 (5 bases each). CDR1 MGHRA and CDR2 YSYEKL come from the germline V gene. The CDR3 has 14 amino acids. The V end was cut by 7 bases, the J end by 4 bases, with 13 bases between. CDR3 residues: CASTGTGLTGELFF. CDR3 nucleotide sequence: TGCGCCAGCACAGGGACGGGTCTCACCGGGGAGCTGTTTTTT.

The genes are TRBV9 and TRBJ1-3; unclear D gene. Per the germline V gene, CDR1 is SGDLS and CDR2 is YYNGEE. This CDR3 comprises 15 residues. The V and J ends lost 0 bases and 0 bases respectively, with 7 bases between them. The CDR3 DNA follows: TGTGCCAGCAGCGTAGGACACCACTCTGGAAACACCATATATTTT. The encoded protein is CASSVGHHSGNTIYF.

Comments on this clone: This clone may be a read error of a much larger clone one base away. The chain links TRBV18 to TRBJ1-4; D not resolved. The germline V and J ends were trimmed by 2 bases and 2 bases, with 3 bases remaining between them. The germline V gene has CDR1 KGHSH and CDR2 LQKENI. The CDR3 extends over 13 amino acids. The CDR3 DNA is TGTGCCAGCTCACCAGGGACTAATGAAAAACTGTTTTTT. Its protein is CASSPGTNEKLFF.